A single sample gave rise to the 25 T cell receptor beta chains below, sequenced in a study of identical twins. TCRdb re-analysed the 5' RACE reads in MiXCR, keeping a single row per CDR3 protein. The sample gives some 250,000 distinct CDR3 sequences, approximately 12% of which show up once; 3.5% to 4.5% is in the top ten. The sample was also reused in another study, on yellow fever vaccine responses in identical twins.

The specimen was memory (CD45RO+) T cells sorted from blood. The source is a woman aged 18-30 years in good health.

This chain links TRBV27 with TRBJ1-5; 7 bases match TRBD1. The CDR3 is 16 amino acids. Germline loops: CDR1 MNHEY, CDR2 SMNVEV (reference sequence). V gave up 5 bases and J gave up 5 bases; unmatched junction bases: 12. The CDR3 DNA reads TGTGCCAGCAGTCCCTTTGGGGACAGCCTCTATCAGCCCCAGCATTTT. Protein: CASSPFGDSLYQPQHF.

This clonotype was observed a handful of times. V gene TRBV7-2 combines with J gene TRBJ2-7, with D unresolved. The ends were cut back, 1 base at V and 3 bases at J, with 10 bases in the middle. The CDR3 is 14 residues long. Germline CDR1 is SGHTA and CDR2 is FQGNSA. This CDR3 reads CASSLEDGNYEQYF. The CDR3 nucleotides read TGTGCCAGCAGCTTAGAGGACGGAAACTACGAGCAGTACTTC. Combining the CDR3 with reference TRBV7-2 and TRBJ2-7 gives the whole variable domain GAGVSQSPSNKVTEKGKDVELRCDPISGHTALYWYRQSLGQGLEFLIYFQGNSAPDKSGLPSDRFSAERTGGSVSTLTIQRTQQEDSAVYLCASSLEDGNYEQYFGPGTRLTVT.

Here the CDR3 reads CSARSRREQYF. CDR3 bases: TGCAGTGCTAGATCCCGTCGCGAGCAGTACTTC. The chain has TRBV20-1 and TRBJ2-7, with unresolved D. The CDR3 length is 11 residues. Deletions cut 2 bases from V and 6 bases from J, with 8 bases between. Germline CDR1 reads DFQATT; CDR2 reads SNEGSKA (reference sequence).

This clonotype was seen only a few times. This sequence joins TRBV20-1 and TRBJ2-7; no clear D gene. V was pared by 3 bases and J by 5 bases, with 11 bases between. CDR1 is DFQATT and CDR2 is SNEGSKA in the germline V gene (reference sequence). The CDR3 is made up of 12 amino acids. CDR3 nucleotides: TGCAGTGCTAGCGTGCCTATCAACGAGCAGTACTTC. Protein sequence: CSASVPINEQYF.

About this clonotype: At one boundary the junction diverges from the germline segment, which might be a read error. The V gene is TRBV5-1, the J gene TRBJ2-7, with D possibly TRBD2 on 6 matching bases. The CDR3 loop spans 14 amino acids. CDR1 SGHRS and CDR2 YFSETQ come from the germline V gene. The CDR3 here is CASSARRDSDEQYF. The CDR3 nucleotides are TGCGCCAGCAGCGCTCGACGGGACTCCGACGAGCAGTACTTC.

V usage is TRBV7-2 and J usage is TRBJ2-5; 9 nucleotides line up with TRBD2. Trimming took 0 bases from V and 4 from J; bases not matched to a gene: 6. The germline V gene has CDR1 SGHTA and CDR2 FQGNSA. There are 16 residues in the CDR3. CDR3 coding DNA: TGTGCCAGCAGCTTAGCGCTCGGCGGGGGGGGAGAGACCCAGTACTTC. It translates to CASSLALGGGGETQYF.

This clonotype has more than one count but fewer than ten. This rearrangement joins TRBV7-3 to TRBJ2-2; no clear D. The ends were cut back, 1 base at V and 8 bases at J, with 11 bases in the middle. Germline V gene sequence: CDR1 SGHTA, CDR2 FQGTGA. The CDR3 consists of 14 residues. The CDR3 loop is CASSLISPGGELFF. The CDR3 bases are TGTGCCAGCAGCTTAATTTCCCCAGGAGGGGAGCTGTTTTTT.

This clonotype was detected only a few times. The CDR3 DNA is TGTGCCAGCAGCCAACGGCAGGGGAAAAATGAGCAGTTCTTC. Protein product: CASSQRQGKNEQFF. The V and J genes are TRBV13 and TRBJ2-1; D perhaps matches TRBD1 (6 bases). This CDR3 has 14 amino acids. The germline gives CDR1 PRHDT, CDR2 FYEKMQ (reference sequence). Deletions cut 5 bases from V and 7 bases from J, with 15 bases between.

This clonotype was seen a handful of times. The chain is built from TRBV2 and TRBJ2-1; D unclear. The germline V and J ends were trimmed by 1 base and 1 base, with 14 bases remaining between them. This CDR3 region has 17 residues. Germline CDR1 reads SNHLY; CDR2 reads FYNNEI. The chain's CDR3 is CASSEDSLAASYNEQFF. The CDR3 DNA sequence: TGTGCCAGCAGTGAAGATTCCCTTGCGGCATCCTACAATGAGCAGTTCTTC.

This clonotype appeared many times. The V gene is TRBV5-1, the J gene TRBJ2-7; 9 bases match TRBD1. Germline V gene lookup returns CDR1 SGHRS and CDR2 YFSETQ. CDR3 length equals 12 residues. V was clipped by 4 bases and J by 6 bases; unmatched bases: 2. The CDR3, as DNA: TGCGCCAGCAGCAACAGGGGGCGCGAGCAGTACTTC. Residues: CASSNRGREQYF.

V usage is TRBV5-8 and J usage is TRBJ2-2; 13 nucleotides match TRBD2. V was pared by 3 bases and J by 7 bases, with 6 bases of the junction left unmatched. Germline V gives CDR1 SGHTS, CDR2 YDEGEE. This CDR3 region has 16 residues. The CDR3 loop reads CASSSGTSGKVGELFF. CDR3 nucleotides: TGTGCCAGCAGCTCGGGGACTAGCGGGAAAGTCGGGGAGCTGTTTTTT. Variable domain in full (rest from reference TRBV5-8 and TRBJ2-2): EAGVTQSPTHLIKTRGQQATLRCSPISGHTSVYWYQQALGLGLQFLLWYDEGEERNRGNFPPRFSGRQFPNYSSELNVNALELEDSALYLCASSSGTSGKVGELFFGEGSRLTVL.

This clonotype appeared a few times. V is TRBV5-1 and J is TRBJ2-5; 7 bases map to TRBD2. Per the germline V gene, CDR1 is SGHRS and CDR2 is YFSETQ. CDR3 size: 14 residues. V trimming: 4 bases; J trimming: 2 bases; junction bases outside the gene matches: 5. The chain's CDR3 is CASSQLGGQETQYF. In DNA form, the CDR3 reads TGCGCCAGCAGCCAGCTCGGGGGGCAAGAGACCCAGTACTTC.

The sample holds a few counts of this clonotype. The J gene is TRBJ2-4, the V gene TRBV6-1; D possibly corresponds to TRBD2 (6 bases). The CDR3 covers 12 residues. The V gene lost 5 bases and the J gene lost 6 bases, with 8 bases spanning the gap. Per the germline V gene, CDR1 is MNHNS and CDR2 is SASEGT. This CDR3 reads CASSMEGNIQYF. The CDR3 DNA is TGTGCCAGCAGTATGGAGGGAAACATTCAGTACTTC.

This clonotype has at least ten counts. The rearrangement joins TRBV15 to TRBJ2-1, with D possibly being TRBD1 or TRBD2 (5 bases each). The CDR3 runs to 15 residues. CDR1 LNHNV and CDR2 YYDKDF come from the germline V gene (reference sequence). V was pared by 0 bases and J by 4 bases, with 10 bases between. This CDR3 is CATSRDRGEYNEQFF. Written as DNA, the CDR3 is TGTGCCACCAGCAGAGATCGAGGGGAGTACAATGAGCAGTTCTTC. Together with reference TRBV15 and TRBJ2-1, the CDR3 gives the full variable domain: DAMVIQNPRYQVTQFGKPVTLSCSQTLNHNVMYWYQQKSSQAPKLLFHYYDKDFNNEADTPDNFQSRRPNTSFCFLDIRSPGLGDTAMYLCATSRDRGEYNEQFFGPGTRLTVL.

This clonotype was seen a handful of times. CDR3 loop: CASSYRGGTQYF. For the CDR3, the DNA is TGTGCCAGCAGTTACAGGGGGGGAACCCAGTACTTC. V gene TRBV7-2 combines with J gene TRBJ2-5, with a possible D match to TRBD1 (8 bases). Germline V lookup: CDR1 SGHTA, CDR2 FQGNSA. The V end lost 6 bases, the J end lost 8 bases, and 13 bases lay between the germline ends. The CDR3 consists of 12 residues. The whole variable domain, filled in from reference TRBV7-2 and TRBJ2-5, reads GAGVSQSPSNKVTEKGKDVELRCDPISGHTALYWYRQSLGQGLEFLIYFQGNSAPDKSGLPSDRFSAERTGGSVSTLTIQRTQQEDSAVYLCASSYRGGTQYFGPGTRLLVL.

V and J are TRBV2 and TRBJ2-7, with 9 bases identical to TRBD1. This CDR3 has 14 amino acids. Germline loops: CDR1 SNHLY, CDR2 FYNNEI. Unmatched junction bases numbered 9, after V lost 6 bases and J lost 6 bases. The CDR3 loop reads CASRGTGRSSEQYF. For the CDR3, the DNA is TGTGCCAGCAGGGGGACAGGGCGGAGTTCCGAGCAGTACTTC. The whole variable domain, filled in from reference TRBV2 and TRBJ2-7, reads EPEVTQTPSHQVTQMGQEVILRCVPISNHLYFYWYRQILGQKVEFLVSFYNNEISEKSEIFDDQFSVERPDGSNFTLKIRSTKLEDSAMYFCASRGTGRSSEQYFGPGTRLTVT.

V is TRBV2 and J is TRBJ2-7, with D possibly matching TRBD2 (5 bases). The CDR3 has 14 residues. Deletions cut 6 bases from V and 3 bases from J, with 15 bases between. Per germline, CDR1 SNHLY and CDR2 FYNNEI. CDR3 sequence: CASSPSGSHYEQYF. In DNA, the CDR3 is TGTGCCAGCAGCCCCAGCGGAAGCCACTACGAGCAGTACTTC.

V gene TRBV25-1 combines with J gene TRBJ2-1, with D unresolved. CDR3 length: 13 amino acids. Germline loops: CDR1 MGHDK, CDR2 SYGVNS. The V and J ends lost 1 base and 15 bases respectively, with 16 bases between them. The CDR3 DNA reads TGTGCCAGCAGTGAATTTGCAGGAGCGTATCCGTTCTTC. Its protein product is CASSEFAGAYPFF.

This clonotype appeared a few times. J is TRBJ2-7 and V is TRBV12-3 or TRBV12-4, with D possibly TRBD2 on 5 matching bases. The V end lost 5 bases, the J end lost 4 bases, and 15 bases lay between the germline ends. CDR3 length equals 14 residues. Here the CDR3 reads CASSRAGVAYEQYF. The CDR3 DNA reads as TGTGCCAGCAGTAGGGCCGGGGTCGCTTACGAGCAGTACTTC.

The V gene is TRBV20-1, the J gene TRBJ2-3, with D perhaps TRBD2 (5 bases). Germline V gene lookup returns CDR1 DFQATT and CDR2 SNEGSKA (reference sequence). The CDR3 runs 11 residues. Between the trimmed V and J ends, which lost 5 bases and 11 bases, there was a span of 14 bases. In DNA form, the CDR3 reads TGCAGTGCTTATAGAGCCGGGGAGCAGTATTTT. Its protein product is CSAYRAGEQYF.

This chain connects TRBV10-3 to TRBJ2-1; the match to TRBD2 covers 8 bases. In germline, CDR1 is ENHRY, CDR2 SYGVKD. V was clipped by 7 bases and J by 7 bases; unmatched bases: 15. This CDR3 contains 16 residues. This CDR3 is CAITPSLGAGANEQFF. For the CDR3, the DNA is TGTGCCATCACGCCTAGCCTAGGAGCGGGAGCAAATGAGCAGTTCTTC.

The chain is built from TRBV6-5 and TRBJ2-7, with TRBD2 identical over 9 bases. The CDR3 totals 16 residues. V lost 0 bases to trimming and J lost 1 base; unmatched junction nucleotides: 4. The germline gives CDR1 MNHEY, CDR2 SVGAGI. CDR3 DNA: TGTGCCAGCAGTTACTCCAGGCTAGCGGGGTCCTACGAGCAGTACTTC. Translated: CASSYSRLAGSYEQYF.

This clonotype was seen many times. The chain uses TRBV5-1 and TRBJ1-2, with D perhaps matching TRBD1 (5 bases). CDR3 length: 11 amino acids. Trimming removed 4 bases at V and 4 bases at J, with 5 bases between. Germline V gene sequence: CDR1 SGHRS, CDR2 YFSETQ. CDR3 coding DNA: TGCGCCAGCAGCGACAGCTATGGCTACACCTTC. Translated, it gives CASSDSYGYTF.

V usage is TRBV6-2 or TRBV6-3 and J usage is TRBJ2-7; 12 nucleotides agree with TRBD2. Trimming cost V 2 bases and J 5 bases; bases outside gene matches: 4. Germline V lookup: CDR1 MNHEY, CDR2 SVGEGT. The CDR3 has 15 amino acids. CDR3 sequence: CASSYMTSGSHEQYF. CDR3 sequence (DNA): TGTGCCAGCAGTTACATGACTAGCGGGAGTCACGAGCAGTACTTC.

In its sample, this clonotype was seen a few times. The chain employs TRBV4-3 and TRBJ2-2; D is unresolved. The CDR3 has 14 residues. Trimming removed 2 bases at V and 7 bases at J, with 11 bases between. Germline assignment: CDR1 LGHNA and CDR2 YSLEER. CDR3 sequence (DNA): TGCGCCAGCAGCCAACAGCCAGGCCGCGGGGAGCTGTTTTTT. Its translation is CASSQQPGRGELFF.